This T cell receptor beta chain emerged from a study of blood T cells in healthy people across ages. Study at large: About one barcoded TCR beta cDNA was captured per two T cells. Study-wide findings and caveats: Researchers deemed the diversity estimates from one million T cells underestimates.

Remarks on this clonotype: Antigen: not known.

The length of the CDR3 is 12 residues. V was clipped by 7 bases and J by 9 bases, with 13 bases between them. Germline V gene sequence: CDR1 MNHEY, CDR2 SVGEGT. Primed by a sample-barcoded 5' primer and a J-beta primer mix, a second PCR proceeded for about 6 to 12 cycles. Each cDNA molecule, via a template-switch adaptor with 12 random nucleotides, was tagged. From the 5' RACE reads, TCRdb called clonotypes with MiXCR, one entry per CDR3 protein. Of 750,000 to 1,000,000 distinct CDR3 sequences in the sample, about 27% were seen once. These data were also reused for a study on T cells of mothers and their children.

Material: blood. The chain is built from TRBV6-2 or TRBV6-3 and TRBJ2-1, with a weak D call TRBD2 (5 bases). The TCR comes from a woman in her forties in good health. This chain's CDR3 is CASMRGLSEQFF. The CDR3 coding sequence is TGTGCCAGCATGCGAGGGTTGAGTGAGCAGTTCTTC.